This T cell receptor (beta chain) was found in a study of breast tumors, draining lymph nodes, adjacent tissues. Breast cancer patients provided tissue from their axillary draining lymph nodes. Study-wide points: Data fit most tumor T cells coming from lymph node, expanding in tumor. Compared with lymph nodes, tumors were less diverse; compared with nontumor tissue, more.

A remark on this clonotype: What it binds is unknown.

MiXCR was run by TCRdb on the multiplex PCR reads, yielding one entry per CDR3 protein. The table records 180,000 or so distinct CDR3 sequences, about 33% of them present only once. This CDR3 comprises 14 residues. Trimming took 3 bases from V and 2 from J, leaving 12 bases between them. The V gene's germline CDR1 is SGHRS and CDR2 YFSETQ. This chain uses TRBV5-1 with TRBJ2-7; D is ambiguous. The receptor's source is a female donor with breast cancer. Some clones in this sample may be carry-over from other donors' samples. Input material: axillary lymph node tissue. The CDR3 sequence is CASSSSLGTYEQYF. The CDR3 nucleotides are TGCGCCAGCAGCTCCAGCTTAGGTACCTACGAGCAGTACTTC. Looking up the rest from reference TRBV5-1 and TRBJ2-7 gives the full variable domain: KAGVTQTPRYLIKTRGQQVTLSCSPISGHRSVSWYQQTPGQGLQFLFEYFSETQRNKGNFPGRFSGRQFSNSRSEMNVSTLELGDSALYLCASSSSLGTYEQYFGPGTRLTVT.